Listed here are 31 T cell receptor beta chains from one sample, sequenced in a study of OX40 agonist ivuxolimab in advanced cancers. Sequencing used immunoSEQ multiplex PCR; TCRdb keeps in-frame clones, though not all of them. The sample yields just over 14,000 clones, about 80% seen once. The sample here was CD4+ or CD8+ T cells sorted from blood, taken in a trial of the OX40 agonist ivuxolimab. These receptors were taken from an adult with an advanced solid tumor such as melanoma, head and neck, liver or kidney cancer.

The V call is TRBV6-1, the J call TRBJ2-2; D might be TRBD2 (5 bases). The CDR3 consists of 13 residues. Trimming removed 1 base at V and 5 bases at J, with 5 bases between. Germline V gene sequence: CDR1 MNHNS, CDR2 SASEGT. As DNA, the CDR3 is TGTGCCAGCAGTGAAGGGGAGACCGGGGAGCTGTTTTTT. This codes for CASSEGETGELFF.

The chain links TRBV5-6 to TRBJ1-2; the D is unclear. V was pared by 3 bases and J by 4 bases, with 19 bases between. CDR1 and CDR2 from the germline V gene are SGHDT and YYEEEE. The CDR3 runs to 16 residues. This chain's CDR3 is CASSSPRIRKLYGYTF. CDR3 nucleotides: TGTGCCAGCAGCTCTCCCCGGATCCGAAAACTCTATGGCTACACCTTC. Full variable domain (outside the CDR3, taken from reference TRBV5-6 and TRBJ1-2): DAGVTQSPTHLIKTRGQQVTLRCSPKSGHDTVSWYQQALGQGPQFIFQYYEEEERQRGNFPDRFSGHQFPNYSSELNVNALLLGDSALYLCASSSPRIRKLYGYTFGSGTRLTVV.

Written as DNA, the CDR3 is TGTGCCAGCAGCCCCCCCGGTAATGAGCAGTTCTTC. This codes for CASSPPGNEQFF. The V and J genes are TRBV4-2 and TRBJ2-1; D remains unclear. From germline, CDR1 is LGHNA and CDR2 YNFKEQ. The CDR3 loop spans 12 amino acids. V was pared by 4 bases and J by 7 bases, with 8 bases between.

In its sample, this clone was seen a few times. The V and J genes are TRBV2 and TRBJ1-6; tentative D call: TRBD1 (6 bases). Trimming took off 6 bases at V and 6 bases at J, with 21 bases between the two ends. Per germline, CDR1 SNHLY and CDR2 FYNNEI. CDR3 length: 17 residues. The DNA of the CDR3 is TGTGCCAGCAGGAACCTCTTTAGGGGGACTGGTAATTCACCCCTCCACTTT. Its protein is CASRNLFRGTGNSPLHF. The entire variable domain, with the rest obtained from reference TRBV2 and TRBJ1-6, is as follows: EPEVTQTPSHQVTQMGQEVILRCVPISNHLYFYWYRQILGQKVEFLVSFYNNEISEKSEIFDDQFSVERPDGSNFTLKIRSTKLEDSAMYFCASRNLFRGTGNSPLHFGNGTRLTVT.

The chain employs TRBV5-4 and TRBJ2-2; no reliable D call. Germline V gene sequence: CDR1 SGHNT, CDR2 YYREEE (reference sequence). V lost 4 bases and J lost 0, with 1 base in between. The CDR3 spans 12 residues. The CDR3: CASSPNTGELFF. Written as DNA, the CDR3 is TGTGCCAGCAGCCCGAACACCGGGGAGCTGTTTTTT.

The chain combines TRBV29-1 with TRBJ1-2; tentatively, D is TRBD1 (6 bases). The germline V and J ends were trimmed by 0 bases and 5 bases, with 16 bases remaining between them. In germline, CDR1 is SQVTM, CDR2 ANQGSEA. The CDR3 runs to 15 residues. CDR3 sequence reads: CSVEDALGGGYGYTF. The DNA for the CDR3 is TGCAGCGTTGAAGATGCTTTAGGGGGGGGATATGGCTACACCTTC.

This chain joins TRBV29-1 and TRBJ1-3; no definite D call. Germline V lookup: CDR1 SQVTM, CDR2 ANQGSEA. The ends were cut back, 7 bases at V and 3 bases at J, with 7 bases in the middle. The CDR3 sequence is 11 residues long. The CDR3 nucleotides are TGCAGCGCCCTGGGTGGAAACACCATATATTTT. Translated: CSALGGNTIYF.

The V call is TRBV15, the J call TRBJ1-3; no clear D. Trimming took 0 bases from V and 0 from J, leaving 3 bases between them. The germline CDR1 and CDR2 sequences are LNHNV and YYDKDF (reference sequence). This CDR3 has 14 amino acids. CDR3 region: CATSREGSGNTIYF. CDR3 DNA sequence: TGTGCCACCAGCAGAGAGGGCTCTGGAAACACCATATATTTT.

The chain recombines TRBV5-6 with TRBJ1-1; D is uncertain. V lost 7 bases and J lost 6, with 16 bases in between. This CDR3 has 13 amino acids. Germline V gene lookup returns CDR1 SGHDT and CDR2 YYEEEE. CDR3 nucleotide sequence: TGTGCCAGCGGTTCTCGCCTTCCCCCTGAAGCTTTCTTT. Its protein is CASGSRLPPEAFF.

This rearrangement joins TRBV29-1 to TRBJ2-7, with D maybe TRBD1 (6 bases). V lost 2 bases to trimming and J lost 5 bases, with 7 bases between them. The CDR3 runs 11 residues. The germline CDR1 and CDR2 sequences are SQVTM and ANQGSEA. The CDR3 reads CSVERGNEQYF. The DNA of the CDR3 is TGCAGCGTTGAAAGGGGGAACGAGCAGTACTTC.

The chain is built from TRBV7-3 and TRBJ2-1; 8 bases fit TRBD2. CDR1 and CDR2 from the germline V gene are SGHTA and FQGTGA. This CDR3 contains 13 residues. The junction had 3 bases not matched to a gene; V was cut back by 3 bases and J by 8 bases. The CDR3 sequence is CASSFGLADEQFF. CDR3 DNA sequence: TGTGCCAGCAGCTTCGGACTAGCAGATGAGCAGTTCTTC.

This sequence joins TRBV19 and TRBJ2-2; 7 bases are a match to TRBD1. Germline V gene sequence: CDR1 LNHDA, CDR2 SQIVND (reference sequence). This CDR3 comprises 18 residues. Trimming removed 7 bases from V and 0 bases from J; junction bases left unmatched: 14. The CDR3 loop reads CASNMGQTFLANTGELFF. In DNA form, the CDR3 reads TGTGCCAGTAATATGGGACAGACCTTTTTGGCGAACACCGGGGAGCTGTTTTTT.

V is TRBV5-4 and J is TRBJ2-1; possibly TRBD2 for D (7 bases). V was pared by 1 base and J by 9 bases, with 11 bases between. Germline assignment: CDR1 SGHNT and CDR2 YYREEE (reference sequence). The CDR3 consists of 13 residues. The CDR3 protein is CASSLMGGGEQFF. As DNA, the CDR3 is TGTGCCAGCAGCTTGATGGGAGGGGGTGAGCAGTTCTTC.

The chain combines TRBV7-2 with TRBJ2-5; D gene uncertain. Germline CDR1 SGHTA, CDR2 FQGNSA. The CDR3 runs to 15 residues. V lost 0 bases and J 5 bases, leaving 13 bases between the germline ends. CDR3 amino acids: CASSLALMSVETQYF. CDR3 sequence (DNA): TGTGCCAGCAGCTTAGCGTTGATGTCGGTGGAGACCCAGTACTTC.

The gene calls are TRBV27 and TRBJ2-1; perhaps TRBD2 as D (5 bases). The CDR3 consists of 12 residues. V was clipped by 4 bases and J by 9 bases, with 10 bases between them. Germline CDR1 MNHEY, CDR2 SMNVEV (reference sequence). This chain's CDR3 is CASSSIASEQFF. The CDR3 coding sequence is TGTGCCAGCAGTTCCATAGCGTCTGAGCAGTTCTTC.

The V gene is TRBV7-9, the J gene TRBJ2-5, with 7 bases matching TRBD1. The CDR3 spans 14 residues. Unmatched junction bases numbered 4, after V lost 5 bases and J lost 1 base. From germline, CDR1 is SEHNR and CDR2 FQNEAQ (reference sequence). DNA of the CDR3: TGTGCCAGCAGCCCTCGGGACAGCCAAGAGACCCAGTACTTC. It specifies CASSPRDSQETQYF.

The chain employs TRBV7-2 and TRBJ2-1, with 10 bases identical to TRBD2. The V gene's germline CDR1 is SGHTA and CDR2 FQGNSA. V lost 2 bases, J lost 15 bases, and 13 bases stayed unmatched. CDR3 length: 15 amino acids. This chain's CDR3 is CASSLLSSGSPLGFF. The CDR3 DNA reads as TGTGCCAGCAGCTTACTTTCTAGCGGGAGTCCCTTGGGGTTCTTC. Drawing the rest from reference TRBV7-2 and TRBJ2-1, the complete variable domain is GAGVSQSPSNKVTEKGKDVELRCDPISGHTALYWYRQSLGQGLEFLIYFQGNSAPDKSGLPSDRFSAERTGGSVSTLTIQRTQQEDSAVYLCASSLLSSGSPLGFFGPGTRLTVL.

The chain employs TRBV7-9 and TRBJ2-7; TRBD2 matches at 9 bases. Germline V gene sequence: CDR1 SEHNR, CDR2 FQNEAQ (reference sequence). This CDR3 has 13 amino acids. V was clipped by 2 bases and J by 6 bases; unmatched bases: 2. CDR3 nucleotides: TGTGCCAGCAGCTTAATTAGCGGGAGCGAGCAGTACTTC. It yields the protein CASSLISGSEQYF.

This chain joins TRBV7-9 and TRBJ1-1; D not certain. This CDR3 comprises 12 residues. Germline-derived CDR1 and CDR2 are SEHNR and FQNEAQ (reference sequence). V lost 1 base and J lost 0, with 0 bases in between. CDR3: CASSLVNTEAFF. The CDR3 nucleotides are TGTGCCAGCAGCTTAGTGAACACTGAAGCTTTCTTT. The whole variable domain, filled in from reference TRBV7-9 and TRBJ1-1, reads DTGVSQNPRHKITKRGQNVTFRCDPISEHNRLYWYRQTLGQGPEFLTYFQNEAQLEKSRLLSDRFSAERPKGSFSTLEIQRTEQGDSAMYLCASSLVNTEAFFGQGTRLTVV.

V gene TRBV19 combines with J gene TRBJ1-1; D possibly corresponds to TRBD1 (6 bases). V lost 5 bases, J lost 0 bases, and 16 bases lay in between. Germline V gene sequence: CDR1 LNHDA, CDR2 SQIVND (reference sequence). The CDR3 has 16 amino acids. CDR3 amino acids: CASSSPTGLMNTEAFF. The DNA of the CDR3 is TGTGCCAGTAGTTCCCCGACAGGCCTGATGAACACTGAAGCTTTCTTT.

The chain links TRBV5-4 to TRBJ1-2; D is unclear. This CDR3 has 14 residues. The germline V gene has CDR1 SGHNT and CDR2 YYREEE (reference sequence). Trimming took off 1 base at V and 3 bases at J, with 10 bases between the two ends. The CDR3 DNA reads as TGTGCCAGCAGCTTGCGGGGAATCCACTATGGCTACACCTTC. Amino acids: CASSLRGIHYGYTF.

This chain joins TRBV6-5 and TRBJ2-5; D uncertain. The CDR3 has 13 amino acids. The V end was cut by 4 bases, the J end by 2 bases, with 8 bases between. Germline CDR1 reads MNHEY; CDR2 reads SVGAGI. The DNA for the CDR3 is TGTGCCAGCAGTTCCCTGGGGCAAGAGACCCAGTACTTC. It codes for CASSSLGQETQYF.

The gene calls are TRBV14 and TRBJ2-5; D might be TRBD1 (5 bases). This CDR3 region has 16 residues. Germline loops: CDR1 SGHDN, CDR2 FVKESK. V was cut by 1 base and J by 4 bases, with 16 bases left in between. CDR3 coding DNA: TGTGCCAGCAGCCAAGTTCCGGGTTTAAGGGGAGAGACCCAGTACTTC. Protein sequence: CASSQVPGLRGETQYF.

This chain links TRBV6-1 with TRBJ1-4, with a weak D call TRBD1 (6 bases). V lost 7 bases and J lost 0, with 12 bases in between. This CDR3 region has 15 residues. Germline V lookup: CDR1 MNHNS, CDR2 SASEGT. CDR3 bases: TGTGCCAGCACTTTGACAGGCCCAACTAATGAAAAACTGTTTTTT. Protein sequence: CASTLTGPTNEKLFF.

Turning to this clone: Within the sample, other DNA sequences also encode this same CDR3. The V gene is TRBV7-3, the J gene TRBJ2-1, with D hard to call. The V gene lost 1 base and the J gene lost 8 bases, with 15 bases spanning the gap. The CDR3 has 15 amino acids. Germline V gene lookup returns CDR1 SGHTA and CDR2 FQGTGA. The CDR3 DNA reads TGTGCCAGCAGCTTAATAGACTCGCTTCCCGATGAGCAGTTCTTC. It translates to CASSLIDSLPDEQFF.

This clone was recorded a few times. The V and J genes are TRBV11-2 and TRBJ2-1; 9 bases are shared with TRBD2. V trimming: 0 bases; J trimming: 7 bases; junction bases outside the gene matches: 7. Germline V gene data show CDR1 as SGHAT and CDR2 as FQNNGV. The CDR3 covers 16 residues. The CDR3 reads CASSLDRTSARNEQFF. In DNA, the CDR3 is TGTGCCAGCAGCTTAGACCGGACTAGCGCCAGAAATGAGCAGTTCTTC.

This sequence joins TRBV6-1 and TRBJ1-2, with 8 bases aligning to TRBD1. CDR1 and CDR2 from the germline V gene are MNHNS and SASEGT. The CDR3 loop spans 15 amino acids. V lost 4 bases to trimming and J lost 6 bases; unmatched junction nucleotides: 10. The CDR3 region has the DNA TGTGCCAGCAGTGGTCTTAACAGGGGGTTTGATGGCTACACCTTC. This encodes CASSGLNRGFDGYTF.

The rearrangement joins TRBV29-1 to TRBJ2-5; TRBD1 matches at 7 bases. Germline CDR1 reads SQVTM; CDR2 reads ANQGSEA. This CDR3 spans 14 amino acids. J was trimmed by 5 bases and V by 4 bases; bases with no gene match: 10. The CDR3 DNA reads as TGCAGCGTTGGGACAGGTATCTTGGTGGAGACCCAGTACTTC. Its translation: CSVGTGILVETQYF.

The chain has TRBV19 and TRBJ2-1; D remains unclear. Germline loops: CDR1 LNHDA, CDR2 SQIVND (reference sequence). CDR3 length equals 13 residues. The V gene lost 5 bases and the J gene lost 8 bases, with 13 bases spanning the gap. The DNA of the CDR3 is TGTGCCAGTAGTGATTTGTGGAGCCATGAGCAGTTCTTC. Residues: CASSDLWSHEQFF.

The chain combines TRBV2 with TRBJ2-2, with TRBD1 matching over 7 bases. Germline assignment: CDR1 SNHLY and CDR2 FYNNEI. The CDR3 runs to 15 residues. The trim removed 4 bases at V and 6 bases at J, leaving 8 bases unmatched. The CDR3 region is CASSGGAGGAGELFF. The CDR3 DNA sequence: TGTGCCAGCAGTGGAGGGGCAGGGGGTGCCGGGGAGCTGTTTTTT.

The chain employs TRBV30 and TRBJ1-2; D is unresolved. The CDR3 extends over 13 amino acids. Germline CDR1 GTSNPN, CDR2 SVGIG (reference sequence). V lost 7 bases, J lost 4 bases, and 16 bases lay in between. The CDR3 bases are TGTGCCTCCAAAGTCAGAGTTTTCTATGGCTACACCTTC. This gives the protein CASKVRVFYGYTF.